The entry below describes one T cell receptor (beta chain). The sample belongs to a study of T cells after yellow fever vaccination. V was clipped by 5 bases and J by 0 bases, with 15 bases between them. The CDR3 length is 15 residues. Per the germline V gene, CDR1 is DFQATT and CDR2 is SNEGSKA (reference sequence). Conversion of TCR transcripts into cDNA relied on 5'RACE template switching, which added a universal primer site and UMIs. MiXCR, applied by TCRdb to the 5' RACE reads, yields one record per CDR3 protein. In the table there are about 96,000 distinct CDR3 sequences, almost 9% of which are singletons.

This specimen was CD8+ T cells not binding an NS4B(214-222) dextramer, sorted from PBMCs, taken more than 13 days after the first yellow fever vaccination. This clonotype was obtained from a man younger than 35 who received the YFV17D yellow fever vaccine. J is TRBJ2-3 and V is TRBV20-1; D call uncertain. In nucleotides, the CDR3 is TGCAGTGCTGAGAAAAGACCCCGAAGCACAGATACGCAGTATTTT. It specifies CSAEKRPRSTDTQYF.